The 3 T cell receptor beta chains below come from one sample, sequenced in a study of graft-versus-host responses after intestinal transplantation. Stimulators, some 200,000 irradiated and violet-dye-labeled cells, were plated with some 200,000 CFSE-labeled responder cells. Measured with immunoSEQ multiplex PCR; TCRdb has only the in-frame clones, and not every one. The sample includes some 13,000 clones, 35% to 40% of them seen just once. This specimen consisted of alloreactive CD8+ T cells from a mixed lymphocyte reaction culture, obtained before intestinal transplant. Subset described: CFSE-low proliferating T cells sorted from roughly six-day pre-transplant mixed lymphocyte reaction (GvH or HvG direction). Receptors originate from a human patient who received an intestinal transplant.

The V gene is TRBV19, the J gene TRBJ2-7; D remains unclear. The CDR3 loop spans 13 amino acids. Germline V lookup: CDR1 LNHDA, CDR2 SQIVND (reference sequence). Trimming left V 1 base short and J 2 bases short, with 6 bases between. This CDR3 is CASSIANTYEQYF. The DNA of the CDR3 is TGTGCCAGTAGTATAGCCAACACCTACGAGCAGTACTTC.

This clone is labeled medium-sized (0.01 to 0.1%). The chain uses TRBV6-5 and TRBJ2-1; 9 bases are a match to TRBD2. The CDR3 consists of 13 residues. The V and J ends lost 2 bases and 13 bases, in that order; junction bases with no gene match: 6. Germline values: CDR1 MNHEY, CDR2 SVGAGI. The CDR3 region is CASSYGASGDQFF. The CDR3, as DNA: TGTGCCAGCAGTTACGGGGCTAGCGGGGATCAGTTCTTC.

The chain carries TRBV5-1 and TRBJ1-3; 10 nucleotides agree with TRBD1. Germline CDR1 reads SGHRS; CDR2 reads YFSETQ. The CDR3 totals 15 residues. The J segment lost 7 bases and the V segment lost 4 bases, leaving 8 bases of the junction unmatched. As DNA, the CDR3 is TGCGCCAGCAGCCGGGATATGGACAGGGGGAACACCATATATTTT. It encodes CASSRDMDRGNTIYF.